This TCR beta chain comes out of a study of T cell changes during pregnancy in multiple sclerosis. This clone was counted a single time. The protocol was immunoSEQ multiplex PCR, while the TCRdb copy is restricted to in-frame clones and leaves out a portion. The profile shows approximately 110,000 clones, roughly nine tenths of them singletons. CDR3 size: 17 residues. V was pared by 3 bases and J by 0 bases, with 8 bases of the junction left unmatched. CDR1 is SNHLY, CDR2 FYNNEI, per germline. The receptor comes from a female donor with multiple sclerosis, enrolled in a pregnancy study. The rearrangement joins TRBV2 to TRBJ2-4, with 7 bases matching TRBD1. Material: peripheral blood, obtained after pregnancy. CDR3 region: CASSEFGTALAKNIQYF. The CDR3 coding sequence is TGTGCCAGCAGTGAGTTTGGGACAGCCCTAGCCAAAAACATTCAGTACTTC.